Reported below is one T cell receptor beta chain. The record originates from a study of blood T cell repertoires in COVID-19. This table comes from immunoSEQ multiplex PCR, and its TCRdb copy is limited to in-frame clones, with some not included. The sample lists some 330,000 clones, under 85% seen once, with approximately 5.4% in the top ten. The sample taken for sequencing was PBMCs or T cells enriched from blood (not recorded which). This TCR was sampled from a woman aged 50 to 60 who had recovered from COVID-19.

CDR3 nucleotides: TGTGCCAGTAGTATTGGACAGGGAGGACCTGAAAAACTGTTTTTT. It is translated as CASSIGQGGPEKLFF. The genes are TRBV19 and TRBJ1-4; 8 bases line up with TRBD1. Germline assignment: CDR1 LNHDA and CDR2 SQIVND (reference sequence). V gave up 3 bases and J gave up 7 bases; unmatched junction bases: 7. This CDR3 has 15 amino acids.